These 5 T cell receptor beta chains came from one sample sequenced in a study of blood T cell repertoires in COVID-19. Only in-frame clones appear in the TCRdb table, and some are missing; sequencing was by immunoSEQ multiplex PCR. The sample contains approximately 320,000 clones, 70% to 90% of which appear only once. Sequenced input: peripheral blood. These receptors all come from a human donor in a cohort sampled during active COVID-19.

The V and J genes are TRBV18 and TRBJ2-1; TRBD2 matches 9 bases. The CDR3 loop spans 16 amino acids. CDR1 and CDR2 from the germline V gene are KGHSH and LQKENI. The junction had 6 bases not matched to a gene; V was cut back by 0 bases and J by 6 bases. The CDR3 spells CASSPPGLARGNEQFF. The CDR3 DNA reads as TGTGCCAGCTCACCACCCGGACTAGCGAGGGGCAATGAGCAGTTCTTC.

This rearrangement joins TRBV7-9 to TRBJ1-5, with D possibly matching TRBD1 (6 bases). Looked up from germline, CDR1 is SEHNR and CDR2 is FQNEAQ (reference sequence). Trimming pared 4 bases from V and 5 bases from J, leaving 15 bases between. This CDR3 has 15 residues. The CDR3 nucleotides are TGTGCCAGCAGCTCGTCCGGGACACGATATCAGCCCCAGCATTTT. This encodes CASSSSGTRYQPQHF. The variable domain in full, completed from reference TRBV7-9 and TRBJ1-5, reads DTGVSQNPRHKITKRGQNVTFRCDPISEHNRLYWYRQTLGQGPEFLTYFQNEAQLEKSRLLSDRFSAERPKGSFSTLEIQRTEQGDSAMYLCASSSSGTRYQPQHFGDGTRLSIL.

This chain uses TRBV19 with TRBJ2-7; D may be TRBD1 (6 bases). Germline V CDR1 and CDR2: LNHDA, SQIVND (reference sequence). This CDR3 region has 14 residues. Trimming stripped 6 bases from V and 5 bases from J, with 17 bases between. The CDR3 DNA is TGTGCCAGTAGGGGGGCACGGGAAATTCACGAGCAGTACTTC. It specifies CASRGAREIHEQYF.

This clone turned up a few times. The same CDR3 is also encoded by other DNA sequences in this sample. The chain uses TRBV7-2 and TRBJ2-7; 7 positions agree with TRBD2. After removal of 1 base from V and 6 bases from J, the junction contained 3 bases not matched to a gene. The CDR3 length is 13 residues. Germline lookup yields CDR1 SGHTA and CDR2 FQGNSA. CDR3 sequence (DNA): TGTGCCAGCAGCTTAGTGGGAGGGGTCGAGCAGTACTTC. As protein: CASSLVGGVEQYF.

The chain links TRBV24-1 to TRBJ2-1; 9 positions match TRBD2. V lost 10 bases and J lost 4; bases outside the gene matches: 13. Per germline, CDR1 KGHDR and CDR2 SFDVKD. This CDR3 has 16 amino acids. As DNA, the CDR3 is TGTGCCACATCGGTGGCGGGTAGCGGGGGATACAATGAGCAGTTCTTC. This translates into CATSVAGSGGYNEQFF.